This record covers a single T cell receptor beta chain. CDR1 and CDR2 from the germline V gene are MGHDK and SYGVNS. CDR3 length: 16 amino acids. This entry comes from a study of monozygotic twins with inflammatory bowel disease. From its re-call of the 5' RACE reads, TCRdb lists each CDR3 protein once, without DNA. The sample yields about 330,000 distinct CDR3 sequences, of which the top ten take up around 2%. The TCR comes from a human donor with ulcerative colitis or Crohn's disease, or a healthy co-twin of an affected twin (not recorded which). The chain recombines TRBV25-1 with TRBJ2-3; TCRdb designates TRBD2, a call that cannot be tested without DNA. The sequenced material came from blood. The CDR3 region is CASSDRSGGPTDTQYF.